The clone carrying this TCR beta chain has a handful of counts. Its specificity is not known. The germline V and J ends were trimmed by 3 bases and 2 bases, with 11 bases remaining between them. Germline CDR1 is DFQATT and CDR2 is SNEGSKA (reference sequence). The CDR3 is made up of 13 amino acids. Time point in this sample: newly diagnosed GD, antithyroid drugs for less than 3 months. The TCR library was prepared using RNA isolated from PBMCs. CDR3-region Arm-PCR and iRepertoire HTBI primers produced the TCR beta libraries. In the original analysis: Analysis of the samples identified under 80 TRBV and 14 TRBJ segments. Via MiXCR, TCRdb re-called the multiplex PCR reads, giving one row per CDR3 protein. The V and J calls reflect TCRdb's pipeline rather than the authors' work. The table lists about 400,000 distinct CDR3 sequences, around 15% of them singletons. The entry originates in a study of regulatory T cells in long-lasting Graves disease.

Broader study findings: Patients whose Graves' disease persisted exhibited lower TCR diversity than those newly diagnosed.

These data also featured in a second study, about T cells in Graves' hyperthyroidism and ophthalmopathy. As that report states: The primer set for the first-round RT-PCR of the TCR CDR3 was HTBI.

This sequence was found in a woman between 18 and 29 years old with Graves disease. The sample was peripheral blood mononuclear cells (PBMCs), taken at new diagnosis, from a patient treated with antithyroid drugs. V is TRBV20-1 and J is TRBJ2-7; a possible D gene is TRBD1 (5 bases). This CDR3 is CSARDINAYEQYF. The CDR3 nucleotides are TGCAGTGCTAGGGACATAAACGCCTACGAGCAGTACTTC.